Shown below are 11 T cell receptor beta chains from a single sample sequenced in a study of T cells in women clearing cervical HPV infection. Sequenced by immunoSEQ multiplex PCR; TCRdb stores in-frame clones only, minus some. Here the sample table reports around 48,000 clones. Specimen: blood buffy coat. Every receptor here comes from a woman between 18 and 70 years old with a cervical HPV16 infection that either progressed to CIN3+ or cleared (not recorded which).

With respect to this clone: The read is 3 residues too short to cover the CDR3 end, so that end is filled in from the germline J gene. This chain connects TRBV20-1 to TRBJ1-1; D is unresolved. With 0 bases removed from V and 5 bases from J, the gap between germline ends came to 16 bases. The CDR3 covers 15 residues. Looked up from germline, CDR1 is DFQATT and CDR2 is SNEGSKA (reference sequence). The part of the CDR3 DNA that was read is TGCAGTGCTAGAGATATCCAAGTTACTTATACTGAA. It yields the protein CSARDIQVTYTE. In full, the CDR3 reads CSARDIQVTYTEAFF.

With regard to this clone: The read stops 3 residues short of the end of the CDR3; the missing end is completed from the germline J gene. The chain combines TRBV19 with TRBJ2-7; 7 bases agree with TRBD1. Unmatched junction bases numbered 11, after V lost 8 bases and J lost 4 bases. Germline CDR1 and CDR2: LNHDA and SQIVND (reference sequence). The CDR3 consists of 14 residues. The sequenced CDR3 bases are TGTGCCAGTGAAGGCAGGGGGTCCTCTTACGAG. Encoded protein: CASEGRGSSYE. From start to end, the CDR3 is CASEGRGSSYEQYF.

Of note for this clone: The CDR3 end is not reached by the read, which stops 3 residues before it; the germline J gene fills it in. This chain joins TRBV12-3 or TRBV12-4 and TRBJ1-3; unclear D gene. The CDR3 contains 15 residues. Trimming left V 4 bases short and J 4 bases short, with 14 bases between. Incomplete CDR3 DNA: TGTGCCAGCAGTTATCTCTCCGGGGTCGGAAACACC. It codes for CASSYLSGVGNT. The CDR3, in full, reads CASSYLSGVGNTIYF.

The CDR3: CASSLGLGGNEQFF. CDR3 bases read: TGCGCCAGCAGCTTGGGACTGGGGGGCAATGAG. The chain joins TRBV5-1 to TRBJ2-1; D may be TRBD2 (6 bases). The CDR3 extends 3 residues past the end of the read, so its final part is completed from the germline J gene. Germline CDR1 SGHRS, CDR2 YFSETQ. Trimming removed 0 bases at V and 6 bases at J, with 10 bases between. The CDR3 loop spans 14 amino acids.

CDR3 loop: CASHWTGTNTEAFF. The DNA read from the CDR3 is TGTGCCAGCCACTGGACAGGAACGAACACTGAA. The chain combines TRBV28 with TRBJ1-1; 7 bases line up with TRBD1. The read ends 3 residues before the CDR3 terminus; that terminus is restored from the germline J gene. This CDR3 contains 14 residues. From germline, CDR1 is MDHEN and CDR2 SYDVKM. V shed 8 bases, J shed 1 base, and the junction held 7 bases outside the gene matches.

Regarding this clone: The sequenced fragment ends 3 residues before the CDR3 boundary, so the rest is inferred from the germline J gene. This rearrangement joins TRBV5-1 to TRBJ1-1; D ambiguous. The CDR3 is 14 amino acids. Trimming took off 0 bases at V and 2 bases at J, with 8 bases between the two ends. Germline lookup yields CDR1 SGHRS and CDR2 YFSETQ. CDR3 residues: CASSLGSLNTEAFF. The CDR3 bases that were read are TGCGCCAGCAGCTTGGGTAGCCTAAACACTGAA. Combining the CDR3 with reference TRBV5-1 and TRBJ1-1 gives the whole variable domain KAGVTQTPRYLIKTRGQQVTLSCSPISGHRSVSWYQQTPGQGLQFLFEYFSETQRNKGNFPGRFSGRQFSNSRSEMNVSTLELGDSALYLCASSLGSLNTEAFFGQGTRLTVV.

Comment on this clone: The CDR3 end lies 3 residues beyond the end of the read and is filled in from the germline J gene. This sequence joins TRBV14 and TRBJ1-6; D possibly corresponds to TRBD1 (6 bases). The germline gives CDR1 SGHDN, CDR2 FVKESK. V was clipped by 5 bases and J by 6 bases, with 17 bases between them. The CDR3 is made up of 16 amino acids. CDR3 bases read: TGTGCCAGCAGCTATGCATGGGGGCTGGGTAATTCACCC. The encoded protein is CASSYAWGLGNSP. In full, the CDR3 is CASSYAWGLGNSPLHF.

With respect to this clone: Read coverage stops 3 residues before the CDR3 terminus; the germline J gene supplies the remainder. This chain connects TRBV5-1 to TRBJ2-7; TRBD1 might be the D (5 bases). Germline V CDR1 and CDR2: SGHRS, YFSETQ. V lost 3 bases to trimming and J lost 4 bases, with 11 bases between them. There are 13 residues in the CDR3. The CDR3 region is CASSSRTSYEQYF. CDR3 DNA, as far as it was read: TGCGCCAGCAGCTCCCGGACATCTTACGAG.

Notes on this clone: The read terminates 3 residues ahead of where the CDR3 ends, so the germline J gene completes it. The chain employs TRBV6-2 or TRBV6-3 and TRBJ2-3; 12 bases agree with TRBD2. The CDR3 contains 14 residues. Germline loops: CDR1 MNHEY, CDR2 SVGEGT. With V trimmed by 6 bases and J by 4 bases, 2 bases remained unmatched. CDR3 sequence reads: CASRTSGGPDTQYF. CDR3 DNA (partial): TGTGCCAGCAGGACTAGCGGGGGCCCAGATACG.

In the case of this clone: Read data end 3 residues before the CDR3 end; the end is taken from the germline J gene. The V call is TRBV13, the J call TRBJ2-6; a weak D match, TRBD1 (5 bases). There are 16 residues in the CDR3. Germline loops: CDR1 PRHDT, CDR2 FYEKMQ (reference sequence). V shed 5 bases and J shed 0 bases, with 11 bases lying between them. Partial CDR3 DNA: TGTGCCAGCAGCACAACAGGCTTCTCTGGGGCCAACGTC. It encodes CASSTTGFSGANV. The entire CDR3 sequence reads CASSTTGFSGANVLTF.

To note about this clone: With the read ending 3 residues before the CDR3 end, the germline J gene is used to fill in that end. V gene TRBV19 combines with J gene TRBJ2-3; D is perhaps TRBD2 (7 bases). Trimming removed 1 base at V and 5 bases at J, with 10 bases between. Germline V gene data show CDR1 as LNHDA and CDR2 as SQIVND (reference sequence). The CDR3 sequence is 14 residues long. The CDR3 region is CASSIGGGGDTQYF. CDR3 DNA, as far as it was read: TGTGCCAGTAGTATAGGGGGGGGCGGAGATACG.